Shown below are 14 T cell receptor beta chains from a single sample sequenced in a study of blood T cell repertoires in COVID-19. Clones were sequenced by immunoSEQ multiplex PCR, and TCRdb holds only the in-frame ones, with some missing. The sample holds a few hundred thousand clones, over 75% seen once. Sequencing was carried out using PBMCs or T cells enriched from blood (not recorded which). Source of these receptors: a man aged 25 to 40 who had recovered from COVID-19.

The CDR3, as DNA: TGTGCCAGCAGCCCGGGACAGGCGGCCTACGAGCAGTACTTC. Amino acids: CASSPGQAAYEQYF. The J gene is TRBJ2-7, the V gene TRBV9; 8 nucleotides align to TRBD1. The V gene end was trimmed by 4 bases and the J gene end by 2 bases; junction bases not matched to a gene: 5. The CDR3 sequence is 14 residues long. Germline CDR1 reads SGDLS; CDR2 reads YYNGEE.

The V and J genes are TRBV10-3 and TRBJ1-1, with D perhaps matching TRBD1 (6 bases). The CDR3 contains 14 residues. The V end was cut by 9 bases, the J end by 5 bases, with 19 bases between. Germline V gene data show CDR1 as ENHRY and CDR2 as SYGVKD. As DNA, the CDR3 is TGTGCCATTCGACAGGTGTCTAGAGGGACTGAAGCTTTCTTT. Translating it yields CAIRQVSRGTEAFF.

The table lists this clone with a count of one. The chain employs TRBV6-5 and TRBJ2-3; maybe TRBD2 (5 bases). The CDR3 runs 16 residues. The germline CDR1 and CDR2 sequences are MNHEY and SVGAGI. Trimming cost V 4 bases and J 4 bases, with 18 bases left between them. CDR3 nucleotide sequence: TGTGCCAGCAGTTCCACCGGACTCCTCTTTCCAGATACGCAGTATTTT. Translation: CASSSTGLLFPDTQYF.

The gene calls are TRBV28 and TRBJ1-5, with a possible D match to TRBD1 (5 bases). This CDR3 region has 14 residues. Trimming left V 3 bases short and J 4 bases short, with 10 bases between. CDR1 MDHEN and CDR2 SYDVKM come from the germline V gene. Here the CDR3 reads CASSFAGLNQPQHF. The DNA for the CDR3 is TGTGCCAGCAGTTTTGCAGGGTTAAATCAGCCCCAGCATTTT.

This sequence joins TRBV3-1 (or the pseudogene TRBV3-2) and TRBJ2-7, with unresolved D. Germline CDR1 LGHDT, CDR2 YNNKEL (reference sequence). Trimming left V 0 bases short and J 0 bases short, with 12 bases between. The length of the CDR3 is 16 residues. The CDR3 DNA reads TGTGCCAGCAGCCAAGATGAAGCGAACCCCTCCTACGAGCAGTACTTC. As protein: CASSQDEANPSYEQYF.

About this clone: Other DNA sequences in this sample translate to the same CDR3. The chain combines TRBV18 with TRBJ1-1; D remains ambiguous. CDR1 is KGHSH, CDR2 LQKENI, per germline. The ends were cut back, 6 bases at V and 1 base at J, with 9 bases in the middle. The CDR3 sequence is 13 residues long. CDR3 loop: CASSPQKNTEAFF. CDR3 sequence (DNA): TGTGCCAGCTCCCCCCAGAAGAACACTGAAGCTTTCTTT.

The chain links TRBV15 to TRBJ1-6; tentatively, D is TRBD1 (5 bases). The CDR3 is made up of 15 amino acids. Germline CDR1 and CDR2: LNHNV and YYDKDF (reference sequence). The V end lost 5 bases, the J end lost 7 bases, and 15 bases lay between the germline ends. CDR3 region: CATSGDRTLNSPLHF. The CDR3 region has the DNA TGTGCCACCAGCGGTGACAGAACTTTAAATTCACCCCTCCACTTT.

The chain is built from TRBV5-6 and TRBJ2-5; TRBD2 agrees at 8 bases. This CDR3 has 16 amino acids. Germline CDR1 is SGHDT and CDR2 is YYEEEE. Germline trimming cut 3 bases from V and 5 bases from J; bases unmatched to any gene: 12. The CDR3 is CASSWRTSRIGETQYF. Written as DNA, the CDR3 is TGTGCCAGCAGCTGGAGGACTAGCCGAATTGGTGAGACCCAGTACTTC.

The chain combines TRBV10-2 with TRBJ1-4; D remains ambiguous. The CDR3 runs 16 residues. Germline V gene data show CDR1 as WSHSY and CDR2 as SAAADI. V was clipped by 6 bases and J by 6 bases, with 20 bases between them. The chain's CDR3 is CASRPTGLILDEKLFF. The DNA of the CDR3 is TGCGCCAGCAGGCCCACCGGACTGATACTAGATGAAAAACTGTTTTTT.

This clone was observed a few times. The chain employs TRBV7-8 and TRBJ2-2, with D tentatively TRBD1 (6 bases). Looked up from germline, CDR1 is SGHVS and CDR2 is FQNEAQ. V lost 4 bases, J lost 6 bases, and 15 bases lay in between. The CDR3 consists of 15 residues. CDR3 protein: CASSSLTGQAGELFF. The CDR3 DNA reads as TGTGCCAGCAGCTCGTTGACAGGTCAAGCCGGGGAGCTGTTTTTT.

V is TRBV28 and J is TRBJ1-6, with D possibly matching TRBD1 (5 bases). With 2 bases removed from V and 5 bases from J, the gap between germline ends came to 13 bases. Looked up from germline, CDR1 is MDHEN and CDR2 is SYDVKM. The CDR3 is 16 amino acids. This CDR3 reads CASSLVGHSDNSPLHF. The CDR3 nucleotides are TGTGCCAGCAGTTTAGTCGGACATTCGGATAATTCACCCCTCCACTTT.

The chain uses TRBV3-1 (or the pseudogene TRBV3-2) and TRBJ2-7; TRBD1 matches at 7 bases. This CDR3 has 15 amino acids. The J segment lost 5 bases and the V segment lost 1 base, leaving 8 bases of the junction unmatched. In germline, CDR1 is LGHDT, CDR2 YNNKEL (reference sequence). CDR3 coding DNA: TGTGCCAGCAGCCAAGCGGAGACAGGGATTCACGAGCAGTACTTC. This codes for CASSQAETGIHEQYF.

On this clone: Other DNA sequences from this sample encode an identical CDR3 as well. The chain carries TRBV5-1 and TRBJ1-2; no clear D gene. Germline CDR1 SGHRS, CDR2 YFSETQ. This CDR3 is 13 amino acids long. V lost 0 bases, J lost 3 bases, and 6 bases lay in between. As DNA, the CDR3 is TGCGCCAGCAGCTTGGCGGGTGACTATGGCTACACCTTC. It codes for CASSLAGDYGYTF. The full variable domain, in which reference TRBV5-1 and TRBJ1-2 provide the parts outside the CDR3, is KAGVTQTPRYLIKTRGQQVTLSCSPISGHRSVSWYQQTPGQGLQFLFEYFSETQRNKGNFPGRFSGRQFSNSRSEMNVSTLELGDSALYLCASSLAGDYGYTFGSGTRLTVV.

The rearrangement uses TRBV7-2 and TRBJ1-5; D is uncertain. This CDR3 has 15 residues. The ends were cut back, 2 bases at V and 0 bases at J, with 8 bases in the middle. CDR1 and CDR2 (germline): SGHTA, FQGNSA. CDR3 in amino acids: CASSLKQNSNQPQHF. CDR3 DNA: TGTGCCAGCAGCTTAAAACAGAATAGCAATCAGCCCCAGCATTTT.